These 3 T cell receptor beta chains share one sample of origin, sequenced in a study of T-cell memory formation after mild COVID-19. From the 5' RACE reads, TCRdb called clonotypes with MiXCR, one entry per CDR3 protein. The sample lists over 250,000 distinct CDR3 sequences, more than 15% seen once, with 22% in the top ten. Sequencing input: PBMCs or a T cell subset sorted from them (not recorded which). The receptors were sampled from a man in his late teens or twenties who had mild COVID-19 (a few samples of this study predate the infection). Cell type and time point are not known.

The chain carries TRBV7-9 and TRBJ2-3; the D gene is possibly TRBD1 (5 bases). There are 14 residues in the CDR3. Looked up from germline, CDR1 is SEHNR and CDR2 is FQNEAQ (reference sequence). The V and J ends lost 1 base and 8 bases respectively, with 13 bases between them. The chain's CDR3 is CASSLEVGVGTQYF. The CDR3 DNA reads TGTGCCAGCAGCTTAGAAGTAGGGGTTGGTACGCAGTATTTT. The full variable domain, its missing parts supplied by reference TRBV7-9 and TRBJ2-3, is DTGVSQNPRHKITKRGQNVTFRCDPISEHNRLYWYRQTLGQGPEFLTYFQNEAQLEKSRLLSDRFSAERPKGSFSTLEIQRTEQGDSAMYLCASSLEVGVGTQYFGPGTRLTVL.

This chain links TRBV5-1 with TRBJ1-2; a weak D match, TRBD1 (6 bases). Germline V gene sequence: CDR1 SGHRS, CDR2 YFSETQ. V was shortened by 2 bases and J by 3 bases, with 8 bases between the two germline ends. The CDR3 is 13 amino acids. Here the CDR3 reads CASSFRTDYGYTF. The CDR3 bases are TGCGCCAGCAGCTTTAGGACAGACTATGGCTACACCTTC.

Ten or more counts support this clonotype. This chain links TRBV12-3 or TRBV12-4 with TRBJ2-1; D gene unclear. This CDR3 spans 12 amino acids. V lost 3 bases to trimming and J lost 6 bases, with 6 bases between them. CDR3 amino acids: CASSFGRNEQFF. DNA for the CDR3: TGTGCCAGCAGTTTCGGACGCAATGAGCAGTTCTTC.